This T cell receptor beta chain was retrieved from a study of identical twins. Study-level results: Sequences that were beta out-of-frame showed weaker excess twin sharing.

MiXCR, run by TCRdb on the 5' RACE reads, gives a single entry per CDR3 protein. The table shows fewer than 350,000 distinct CDR3 sequences, with about 8.1% occurring only once. This clonotype occurred once. What it binds is unknown. The data also belong to a second study, concerning yellow fever vaccine responses in identical twins.

The sequence derives from a woman between 18 and 29 years old in good health. Sample: memory (CD45RO+) T cells sorted from blood.

CDR3 nucleotide sequence: TGTGCCAGCAGCTTGAACGTTCTAGCGGGAGGGCCCAGGAGGGAGACCCAGTACTTC. Translated, it gives CASSLNVLAGGPRRETQYF. The rearrangement uses TRBV5-4 and TRBJ2-5, with 12 positions matching TRBD2. Germline CDR1 is SGHNT and CDR2 is YYREEE (reference sequence). Trimming took 1 base from V and 5 from J; bases not matched to a gene: 15. The CDR3 loop spans 19 amino acids. The whole variable domain, remainder taken from reference TRBV5-4 and TRBJ2-5, is ETGVTQSPTHLIKTRGQQVTLRCSSQSGHNTVSWYQQALGQGPQFIFQYYREEENGRGNFPPRFSGLQFPNYSSELNVNALELDDSALYLCASSLNVLAGGPRRETQYFGPGTRLLVL.